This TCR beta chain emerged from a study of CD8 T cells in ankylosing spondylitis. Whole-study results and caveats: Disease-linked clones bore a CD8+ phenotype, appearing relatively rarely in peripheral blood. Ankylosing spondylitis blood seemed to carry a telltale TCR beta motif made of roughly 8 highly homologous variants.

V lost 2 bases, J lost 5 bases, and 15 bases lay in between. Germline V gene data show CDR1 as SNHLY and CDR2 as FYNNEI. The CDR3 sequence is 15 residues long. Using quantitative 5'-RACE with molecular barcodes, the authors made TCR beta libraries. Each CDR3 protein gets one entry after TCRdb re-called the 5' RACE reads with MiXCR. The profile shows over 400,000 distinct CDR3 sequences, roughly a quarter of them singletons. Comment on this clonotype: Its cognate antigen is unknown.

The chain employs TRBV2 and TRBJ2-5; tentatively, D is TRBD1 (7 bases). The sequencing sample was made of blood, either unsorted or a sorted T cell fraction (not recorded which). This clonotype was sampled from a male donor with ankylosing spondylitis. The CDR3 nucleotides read TGTGCCAGCAGTGAACAAGGAGGGGGCGCCGAGACCCAGTACTTC. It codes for CASSEQGGGAETQYF.